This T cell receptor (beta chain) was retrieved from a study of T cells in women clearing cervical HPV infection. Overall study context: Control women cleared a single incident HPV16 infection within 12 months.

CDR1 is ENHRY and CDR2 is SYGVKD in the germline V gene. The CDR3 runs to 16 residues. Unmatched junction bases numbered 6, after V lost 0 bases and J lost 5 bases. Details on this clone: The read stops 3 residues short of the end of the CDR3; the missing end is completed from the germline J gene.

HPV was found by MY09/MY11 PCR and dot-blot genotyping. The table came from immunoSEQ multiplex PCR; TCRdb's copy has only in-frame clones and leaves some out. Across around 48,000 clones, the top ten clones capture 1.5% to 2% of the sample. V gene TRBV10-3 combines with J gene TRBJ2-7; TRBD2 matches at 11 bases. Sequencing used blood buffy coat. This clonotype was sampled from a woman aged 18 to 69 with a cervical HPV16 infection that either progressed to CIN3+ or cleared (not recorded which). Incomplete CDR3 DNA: TGTGCCATCAGTGAGTCTGCCCTAGCGGGGGGTCACGAG. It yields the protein CAISESALAGGHE. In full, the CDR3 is CAISESALAGGHEQYF.